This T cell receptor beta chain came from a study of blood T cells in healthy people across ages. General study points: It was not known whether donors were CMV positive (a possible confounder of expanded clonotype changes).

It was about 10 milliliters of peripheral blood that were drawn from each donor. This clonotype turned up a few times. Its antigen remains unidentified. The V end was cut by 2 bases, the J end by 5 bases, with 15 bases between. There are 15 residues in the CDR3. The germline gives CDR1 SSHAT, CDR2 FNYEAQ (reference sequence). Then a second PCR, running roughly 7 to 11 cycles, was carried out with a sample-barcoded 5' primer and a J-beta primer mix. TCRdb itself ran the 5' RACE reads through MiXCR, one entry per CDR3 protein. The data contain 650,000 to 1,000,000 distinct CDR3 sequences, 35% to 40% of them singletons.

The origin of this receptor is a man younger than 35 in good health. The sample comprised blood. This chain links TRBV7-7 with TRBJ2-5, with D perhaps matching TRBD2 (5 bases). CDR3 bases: TGTGCCAGCAGCTTATTTCCTGGAGGTCGCGAGACCCAGTACTTC. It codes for CASSLFPGGRETQYF. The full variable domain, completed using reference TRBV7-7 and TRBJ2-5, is GAGVSQSPRYKVTKRGQDVTLRCDPISSHATLYWYQQALGQGPEFLTYFNYEAQPDKSGLPSDRFSAERPEGSISTLTIQRTEQRDSAMYRCASSLFPGGRETQYFGPGTRLLVL.